A single sample is the source of the 30 T cell receptor beta chains below, sequenced in a study of T cells in Graves' hyperthyroidism and ophthalmopathy. Amplified TCR beta CDR3 regions came from RNA transcripts. The HTBI primer set served for first-round RT-PCR of the TCR CDR3. TCRdb independently ran MiXCR on the multiplex PCR reads; one entry per CDR3 protein. Of hundreds of thousands of distinct CDR3 sequences listed, 38% are singletons. What was sequenced was blood. Source of these receptors: a young man with Graves' hyperthyroidism.

This clonotype was picked up many times. The rearrangement uses TRBV7-8 and TRBJ1-1, with unresolved D. Germline CDR1 SGHVS, CDR2 FQNEAQ. Trimming stripped 0 bases from V and 6 bases from J, with 8 bases between. This CDR3 is built from 13 residues. Written as DNA, the CDR3 is TGTGCCAGCAGCTTAGCTGTCAAGGCTGAAGCTTTCTTT. Translation gives CASSLAVKAEAFF.

J is TRBJ2-2 and V is TRBV7-3; 11 bases are shared with TRBD1. CDR1 and CDR2 from the germline V gene are SGHTA and FQGTGA. With V trimmed by 5 bases and J by 7 bases, 6 bases remained unmatched. The CDR3 runs to 15 residues. In DNA, the CDR3 is TGTGCCAGCAGCCTGGGACAGGGGGTGAACGGGGAGCTGTTTTTT. This codes for CASSLGQGVNGELFF.

This clonotype was recorded at least ten times. The chain carries TRBV29-1 and TRBJ2-7; 11 bases align to TRBD1. Germline V gene sequence: CDR1 SQVTM, CDR2 ANQGSEA. With 5 bases clipped from V and 3 bases from J, the junction kept 6 bases outside the gene matches. CDR3 length: 14 amino acids. CDR3 bases: TGCAGCGTTATCCCGGGACAGGGGGACTACGAGCAGTACTTC. This encodes CSVIPGQGDYEQYF.

This clonotype was picked up a small number of times. V gene TRBV7-9 combines with J gene TRBJ2-3; 7 bases are shared with TRBD1. Germline V CDR1 and CDR2: SEHNR, FQNEAQ (reference sequence). CDR3 length equals 16 residues. V shed 2 bases, J shed 8 bases, and the junction held 13 bases outside the gene matches. The DNA of the CDR3 is TGTGCCAGCAGCTTATTGGCACAGGGGTGGCAGGCTACGCAGTATTTT. Its translation: CASSLLAQGWQATQYF. Full variable domain (rest looked up from reference TRBV7-9 and TRBJ2-3): DTGVSQNPRHKITKRGQNVTFRCDPISEHNRLYWYRQTLGQGPEFLTYFQNEAQLEKSRLLSDRFSAERPKGSFSTLEIQRTEQGDSAMYLCASSLLAQGWQATQYFGPGTRLTVL.

This rearrangement joins TRBV7-9 to TRBJ1-3; 8 bases agree with TRBD1. The CDR3 spans 15 residues. Germline CDR1 and CDR2: SEHNR and FQNEAQ (reference sequence). The V and J ends lost 4 bases and 4 bases, in that order; junction bases with no gene match: 6. CDR3 coding DNA: TGTGCCAGCAGCTACGACAGGGGATACGGAAACACCATATATTTT. This sequence encodes CASSYDRGYGNTIYF.

The J gene is TRBJ1-3, the V gene TRBV2, with D hard to call. Germline-derived CDR1 and CDR2 are SNHLY and FYNNEI. This CDR3 has 14 amino acids. Trimming took 4 bases from V and 4 from J, leaving 11 bases between them. The CDR3 loop is CASSANRLGNTIYF. Here the CDR3 DNA reads TGTGCCAGCAGTGCTAACAGACTCGGAAACACCATATATTTT.

The rearrangement joins TRBV29-1 to TRBJ1-4, with 7 bases that match TRBD1. CDR1 is SQVTM and CDR2 is ANQGSEA in the germline V gene. V dropped 4 bases and J dropped 5; count of bases not matched to a gene: 4. The CDR3 has 13 residues. CDR3 loop: CSVADRVNEKLFF. The CDR3 DNA follows: TGCAGCGTTGCTGACAGGGTGAATGAAAAACTGTTTTTT.

About this clonotype: Without the conserved terminal phenylalanine or tryptophan, this CDR3 likely stems from a read error. The DNA is left out, because the CDR3 cannot be placed on it with certainty; the CDR3 is given as TCRdb lists it. The genes are TRBV25-1 and TRBJ2-6; TRBD1, as called in the table, went unchecked against the DNA. Germline values: CDR1 MGHDK, CDR2 SYGVNS. The CDR3 region is 8 residues in length, termini included. The CDR3 loop is CASSELDT.

The V gene is TRBV10-3, the J gene TRBJ1-5, with D perhaps matching TRBD1 (5 bases). CDR1 and CDR2 (germline): ENHRY, SYGVKD. This CDR3 is 14 amino acids long. The ends were cut back, 0 bases at V and 13 bases at J, with 16 bases in the middle. The CDR3 sequence: CAISESGVNSNQHF. The CDR3 bases are TGTGCCATCAGTGAGTCGGGGGTTAATAGCAATCAGCATTTT.

The CDR3 sequence: CAIRSQFTEAFF. The CDR3 DNA reads as TGTGCCATCAGAAGCCAATTCACTGAAGCTTTCTTT. The chain recombines TRBV10-3 with TRBJ1-1; D not certain. The germline V gene encodes CDR1 ENHRY and CDR2 SYGVKD. V was pared by 6 bases and J by 4 bases, with 9 bases between. The CDR3 has 12 residues.

This clonotype was seen a single time. Compared with germline, one end of the junction differs, possibly owing to a read error. The chain recombines TRBV12-3 or TRBV12-4 with TRBJ2-2; 7 nucleotides agree with TRBD2. This CDR3 has 15 amino acids. CDR3 DNA: TGTGCCAGCAGGTTAGCGGGTGAGAACACCGGGGAGCTGTTTTTT. Translation: CASRLAGENTGELFF.

The J gene is TRBJ2-5, the V gene TRBV5-1; tentatively, D is TRBD1 (6 bases). Looked up from germline, CDR1 is SGHRS and CDR2 is YFSETQ. The CDR3 has 13 residues. Trimming removed 4 bases from V and 5 bases from J, with 12 bases in between. The CDR3 here is CASSPDRIETQYF. The DNA for the CDR3 is TGCGCCAGCAGCCCTGACAGGATCGAGACCCAGTACTTC. The whole variable domain, filled in from reference TRBV5-1 and TRBJ2-5, reads KAGVTQTPRYLIKTRGQQVTLSCSPISGHRSVSWYQQTPGQGLQFLFEYFSETQRNKGNFPGRFSGRQFSNSRSEMNVSTLELGDSALYLCASSPDRIETQYFGPGTRLLVL.

The gene calls are TRBV12-3 or TRBV12-4 and TRBJ1-1; TRBD1 matches 7 bases. The V and J ends lost 6 bases and 4 bases, in that order; junction bases with no gene match: 5. CDR3 length equals 13 residues. In DNA, the CDR3 is TGTGCCAGCAGCAAACACAGGGGCACTGAAGCTTTCTTT. Its protein is CASSKHRGTEAFF.

A single count supports this clonotype. The V and J genes are TRBV2 and TRBJ2-2, with D unresolved. Trimming stripped 5 bases from V and 6 bases from J, with 7 bases between. Germline V CDR1 and CDR2: SNHLY, FYNNEI. The CDR3 consists of 12 residues. The CDR3, as DNA: TGTGCCAGCAGTTATTCCCCCGGGGAGCTGTTTTTT. This translates into CASSYSPGELFF.

The chain links TRBV7-9 to TRBJ2-7; D may match TRBD1 or TRBD2 (5 bases each). This CDR3 region has 16 residues. V was cut by 7 bases and J by 6 bases, with 25 bases left in between. Germline V gives CDR1 SEHNR, CDR2 FQNEAQ (reference sequence). CDR3 nucleotide sequence: TGTGCCAGCAACCCCTCTTCCCGGGACCCACCCCGCGAGCAGTACTTC. Protein: CASNPSSRDPPREQYF. Together with reference TRBV7-9 and TRBJ2-7, the CDR3 gives the full variable domain: DTGVSQNPRHKITKRGQNVTFRCDPISEHNRLYWYRQTLGQGPEFLTYFQNEAQLEKSRLLSDRFSAERPKGSFSTLEIQRTEQGDSAMYLCASNPSSRDPPREQYFGPGTRLTVT.

This clonotype has ten or more counts. The chain combines TRBV10-2 with TRBJ2-5, with D perhaps TRBD2 (6 bases). The CDR3 runs to 16 residues. The V gene lost 2 bases and the J gene lost 5 bases, with 18 bases spanning the gap. In germline, CDR1 is WSHSY, CDR2 SAAADI. The CDR3 DNA is TGCGCCAGCAGTGAGAACCCTAGCGTCAGGGCTGAGACCCAGTACTTC. Translated: CASSENPSVRAETQYF.

The chain is built from TRBV12-3 or TRBV12-4 and TRBJ2-7; 8 nucleotides align to TRBD1. The CDR3 sequence is 14 residues long. V lost 3 bases to trimming and J lost 3 bases; unmatched junction nucleotides: 4. CDR3 residues: CASSFQGARYEQYF. For the CDR3, the DNA is TGTGCCAGCAGTTTCCAGGGGGCGCGCTACGAGCAGTACTTC.

The chain recombines TRBV12-3 or TRBV12-4 with TRBJ1-1; D remains ambiguous. CDR3 length: 15 residues. V was cut by 2 bases and J by 1 base, with 11 bases left in between. The CDR3 DNA is TGTGCCAGCAGTTTATTCCCGAATCCGAACACTGAAGCTTTCTTT. Translating it yields CASSLFPNPNTEAFF.

This clonotype appeared a few times. V usage is TRBV7-2 and J usage is TRBJ2-7; 8 nucleotides match TRBD1. The CDR3 loop spans 15 amino acids. Germline values: CDR1 SGHTA, CDR2 FQGNSA. J was trimmed by 1 base and V by 7 bases; bases with no gene match: 9. CDR3 coding DNA: TGTGCCAGCATAGTCCAAAGGACAGGGTCCTACGAGCAGTACTTC. Translating gives CASIVQRTGSYEQYF.

This clonotype was recorded at least ten times. The chain employs TRBV6-6 and TRBJ1-6; maybe TRBD1 (6 bases). The germline V gene encodes CDR1 MNHNY and CDR2 SVGAGI (reference sequence). The CDR3 length is 12 residues. Trimming took off 6 bases at V and 11 bases at J, with 11 bases between the two ends. CDR3 sequence reads: CASSRGEPPLHF. CDR3 DNA sequence: TGTGCCAGCAGCAGGGGAGAACCACCCCTCCACTTT.

In its sample, this clonotype was seen many times. The CDR3 here is CASSLPSRSLFF. Here the CDR3 DNA reads TGTGCCAGCAGTTTACCCAGTCGTTCACTGTTTTTT. The chain recombines TRBV12-3 or TRBV12-4 with TRBJ1-4, with D unclear. CDR3 size: 12 residues. The germline V and J ends were trimmed by 2 bases and 13 bases, with 11 bases remaining between them.

This clonotype occurred a few times. The rearrangement joins TRBV19 to TRBJ1-3, with D unresolved. CDR3 length: 17 residues. V lost 5 bases and J lost 0, with 17 bases in between. The germline CDR1 and CDR2 sequences are LNHDA and SQIVND (reference sequence). This CDR3 reads CASSPRDGKASGNTIYF. CDR3 coding DNA: TGTGCCAGTAGTCCTAGAGACGGGAAGGCCTCTGGAAACACCATATATTTT. The variable domain in full, completed from reference TRBV19 and TRBJ1-3, reads DGGITQSPKYLFRKEGQNVTLSCEQNLNHDAMYWYRQDPGQGLRLIYYSQIVNDFQKGDIAEGYSVSREKKESFPLTVTSAQKNPTAFYLCASSPRDGKASGNTIYFGEGSWLTVV.

V is TRBV5-5 and J is TRBJ1-1; no definite D call. This CDR3 spans 13 amino acids. Trimming stripped 0 bases from V and 6 bases from J, with 9 bases between. Per the germline V gene, CDR1 is SGHKS and CDR2 is YYEKEE (reference sequence). The DNA for the CDR3 is TGTGCCAGCAGCTTGGGGCAGATCTCTGAAGCTTTCTTT. Translation gives CASSLGQISEAFF.

The rearrangement links TRBV5-6 to TRBJ2-5; D is unclear. CDR1 is SGHDT, CDR2 YYEEEE, per germline. This CDR3 spans 13 amino acids. Trimming removed 2 bases at V and 4 bases at J, with 9 bases between. The CDR3 loop reads CASSFPHVETQYF. The DNA of the CDR3 is TGTGCCAGCAGCTTTCCTCATGTAGAGACCCAGTACTTC.

This clonotype was seen ten or more times. The CDR3 reads CASRGTSGTTQYF. CDR3 sequence (DNA): TGTGCCAGCAGGGGGACTAGCGGAACAACCCAGTACTTC. The chain has TRBV7-9 and TRBJ2-5; 11 nucleotides match TRBD2. The CDR3 length is 13 residues. Trimming removed 6 bases from V and 8 bases from J; junction bases left unmatched: 5. Germline V CDR1 and CDR2: SEHNR, FQNEAQ (reference sequence).

DNA for the CDR3: TGTGCCAGCCGGGCACTAGCGGGGCCTGCCGGGGAGCTGTTTTTT. It is translated as CASRALAGPAGELFF. The V call is TRBV2, the J call TRBJ2-2, with 10 positions matching TRBD2. CDR1 and CDR2 (germline): SNHLY, FYNNEI. V trimming: 8 bases; J trimming: 6 bases; junction bases outside the gene matches: 9. There are 15 residues in the CDR3.

V is TRBV7-6 and J is TRBJ2-3, with TRBD1 matching over 9 bases. There are 17 residues in the CDR3. The V segment lost 5 bases and the J segment 0 bases; nucleotides outside the gene matches: 9. Germline assignment: CDR1 SGHVS and CDR2 FNYEAQ. The CDR3 is CASSPTGGGLSTDTQYF. CDR3 bases: TGTGCCAGCAGCCCGACAGGGGGGGGATTGAGCACAGATACGCAGTATTTT.

This clonotype was detected only a few times. The V and J genes are TRBV5-6 and TRBJ2-7; 7 nucleotides align to TRBD1. The CDR3 spans 14 residues. CDR1 and CDR2 from the germline V gene are SGHDT and YYEEEE. V lost 4 bases to trimming and J lost 3 bases; unmatched junction nucleotides: 7. Here the CDR3 DNA reads TGTGCCAGCAGCCCGACAGGGAACGTCTACGAGCAGTACTTC. Translation: CASSPTGNVYEQYF.

In this sample, this clonotype turned up many times. The chain uses TRBV15 and TRBJ1-1, with D hard to call. This CDR3 is built from 16 residues. Per germline, CDR1 LNHNV and CDR2 YYDKDF (reference sequence). Trimming removed 0 bases from V and 1 base from J, with 12 bases in between. CDR3 nucleotide sequence: TGTGCCACCAGCAGAGATGGCCTGGACGGGAACACTGAAGCTTTCTTT. Its protein is CATSRDGLDGNTEAFF.

This clonotype was recorded many times. The V and J genes are TRBV15 and TRBJ2-7; 10 positions match TRBD2. V trimming: 3 bases; J trimming: 0 bases; junction bases outside the gene matches: 5. This CDR3 spans 16 amino acids. Germline CDR1 reads LNHNV; CDR2 reads YYDKDF (reference sequence). The CDR3 nucleotides are TGTGCCACCAGCAGCTCCGGGACTAGCGCCTCCTACGAGCAGTACTTC. It translates to CATSSSGTSASYEQYF.